A single sample is the source of the 24 T cell receptor beta chains below, sequenced in a study of CD8+CD57+ T cells in acquired aplastic anemia. TCR beta VDJ and CDR3 profiling used genomic DNA as template. MiXCR was run by TCRdb on the reads, yielding one entry per CDR3 protein. The sample holds approximately 270,000 distinct CDR3 sequences, approximately 57% seen once. The sample taken for sequencing was sorted CD4+, CD8+, or CD8+CD57+ T cells (not recorded which) from PBMCs. The source of these receptors is a human donor with severe aplastic anemia or a healthy control (not recorded which).

This clonotype was recorded many times. The chain recombines TRBV5-1 with TRBJ2-2; 7 nucleotides agree with TRBD1. The germline gives CDR1 SGHRS, CDR2 YFSETQ. Losses at the gene ends were 2 bases for V and 0 bases for J; bases not matched to a gene: 13. The CDR3 length is 19 residues. CDR3 DNA sequence: TGCGCCAGCAGCTTAGTAGGTATGAGGGGGCCCGCGAACACCGGGGAGCTGTTTTTT. It is translated as CASSLVGMRGPANTGELFF. The variable domain in full, with the rest retrieved from reference TRBV5-1 and TRBJ2-2, is KAGVTQTPRYLIKTRGQQVTLSCSPISGHRSVSWYQQTPGQGLQFLFEYFSETQRNKGNFPGRFSGRQFSNSRSEMNVSTLELGDSALYLCASSLVGMRGPANTGELFFGEGSRLTVL.

This clonotype has only one observation. The chain uses TRBV5-6 and TRBJ2-6, with no clear D. This CDR3 region has 14 residues. V lost 5 bases to trimming and J lost 4 bases, with 10 bases between them. CDR1 is SGHDT, CDR2 YYEEEE, per germline. Written as DNA, the CDR3 is TGTGCCAGCAGAGTGGGGAAAGGGGCCAACGTCCTGACTTTC. This codes for CASRVGKGANVLTF.

The gene calls are TRBV10-3 and TRBJ1-1; no clear D gene. The CDR3 contains 13 residues. Deletions cut 8 bases from V and 6 bases from J, with 16 bases between. Germline V gene lookup returns CDR1 ENHRY and CDR2 SYGVKD. The CDR3 region has the DNA TGTGCCATCTCCTTTGATGGTTGGGCTGAAGCTTTCTTT. Encoded protein: CAISFDGWAEAFF.

This clonotype was counted ten times or more. CDR3 nucleotides: TGTGCCAGCAGTTACTCAATTGGTGGCAGCTACTACAATGAGCAGTTCTTC. Residues: CASSYSIGGSYYNEQFF. The chain employs TRBV6-5 and TRBJ2-1; no firm D call. Trimming took 0 bases from V and 3 from J, leaving 15 bases between them. Germline CDR1 reads MNHEY; CDR2 reads SVGAGI. This CDR3 has 17 residues.

This clonotype was counted ten times or more. The genes are TRBV7-8 and TRBJ2-5, with D possibly matching TRBD2 (6 bases). There are 14 residues in the CDR3. Trimming left V 5 bases short and J 1 base short, with 11 bases between. Germline lookup yields CDR1 SGHVS and CDR2 FQNEAQ. DNA for the CDR3: TGTGCCAGCAGCCCCGAGACTAGCCAAGAGACCCAGTACTTC. Translation: CASSPETSQETQYF.

As concerns this clonotype: Its ends do not fully match the called genes, so a read error is possible. This chain connects TRBV10-1 to TRBJ2-7; D is ambiguous. CDR1 and CDR2 (germline): WNHNN, SYGVQD (reference sequence). The CDR3 sequence is 10 residues long. The CDR3 DNA reads as TGCGCCAGCACCAACTACAAGCAGTACTTC. Protein product: CASTNYKQYF.

The chain uses TRBV7-2 and TRBJ2-7; 11 positions agree with TRBD2. V lost 1 base, J lost 4 bases, and 9 bases stayed unmatched. CDR3 size: 17 residues. Germline CDR1 SGHTA, CDR2 FQGNSA. DNA of the CDR3: TGTGCCAGCAGCTTAGGTCGTCAACTAGCGGGGGCGTACGAGCAGTACTTC. It yields the protein CASSLGRQLAGAYEQYF.

V usage is TRBV15 and J usage is TRBJ1-3, with D perhaps TRBD1 (5 bases). The CDR3 length is 16 residues. CDR1 LNHNV and CDR2 YYDKDF come from the germline V gene (reference sequence). V lost 3 bases and J 4 bases, leaving 16 bases between the germline ends. CDR3 DNA sequence: TGTGCCACCAGCAGTTTCCTTCCAGGGAGGGGAAACACCATATATTTT. Its translation is CATSSFLPGRGNTIYF.

The gene calls are TRBV30 and TRBJ1-4; unclear D gene. V was cut by 2 bases and J by 8 bases, with 15 bases left in between. Germline CDR1 GTSNPN, CDR2 SVGIG (reference sequence). This CDR3 is 14 amino acids long. CDR3 coding DNA: TGTGCCTGGAGTAGAGCCGGAGATGTCGAAAAACTGTTTTTT. Its protein is CAWSRAGDVEKLFF.

This clonotype has at least ten counts. The chain joins TRBV30 to TRBJ1-1; D remains unclear. The CDR3 loop spans 12 amino acids. Germline CDR1 reads GTSNPN; CDR2 reads SVGIG (reference sequence). Trimming removed 3 bases from V and 8 bases from J, with 13 bases in between. The CDR3 reads CAWRWKVGEAFF. The CDR3 nucleotides read TGTGCCTGGAGATGGAAGGTCGGGGAAGCTTTCTTT.

This clonotype was seen ten or more times. This chain links TRBV5-6 with TRBJ1-1; D uncertain. Looked up from germline, CDR1 is SGHDT and CDR2 is YYEEEE. The V end was cut by 1 base, the J end by 5 bases, with 12 bases between. The CDR3 consists of 14 residues. As DNA, the CDR3 is TGTGCCAGCAGCTTGTGGGGAGGAGGGACTGAAGCTTTCTTT. Its translation: CASSLWGGGTEAFF.

This sequence joins TRBV19 and TRBJ2-3, with unresolved D. The germline gives CDR1 LNHDA, CDR2 SQIVND (reference sequence). Trimming pared 8 bases from V and 2 bases from J, leaving 17 bases between. The CDR3 loop spans 15 amino acids. The CDR3 DNA reads as TGTGCCAGTTCGCTCCGTGGTGCAGCCACAGATACGCAGTATTTT. It translates to CASSLRGAATDTQYF.

This clonotype has a count of ten or more. This sequence joins TRBV18 and TRBJ1-3; D remains unclear. Germline V gives CDR1 KGHSH, CDR2 LQKENI. The CDR3 covers 14 residues. V lost 3 bases and J lost 5, with 11 bases in between. CDR3 loop: CASSPPGQRNTIYF. In DNA form, the CDR3 reads TGTGCCAGCTCACCGCCGGGCCAGAGAAACACCATATATTTT.

The V call is TRBV10-3, the J call TRBJ2-7, with TRBD2 identical over 7 bases. V was pared by 0 bases and J by 9 bases, with 5 bases of the junction left unmatched. CDR3 length: 13 residues. CDR1 is ENHRY and CDR2 is SYGVKD in the germline V gene. CDR3 in DNA: TGTGCCATCAGTGAGTCGCCTTCGGGAGGGCAGTACTTC. It is translated as CAISESPSGGQYF.

This clonotype appeared a single time. The rearrangement joins TRBV7-2 to TRBJ2-5; TRBD2 matches at 14 bases. This CDR3 is 19 amino acids long. Germline values: CDR1 SGHTA, CDR2 FQGNSA. J was trimmed by 1 base and V by 1 base; bases with no gene match: 8. This CDR3 reads CASSLGRRLAGGAQETQYF. The CDR3 DNA is TGTGCCAGCAGCTTAGGTCGTCGACTAGCGGGGGGGGCCCAAGAGACCCAGTACTTC. Full variable domain (outside the CDR3, taken from reference TRBV7-2 and TRBJ2-5): GAGVSQSPSNKVTEKGKDVELRCDPISGHTALYWYRQSLGQGLEFLIYFQGNSAPDKSGLPSDRFSAERTGGSVSTLTIQRTQQEDSAVYLCASSLGRRLAGGAQETQYFGPGTRLLVL.

The chain couples TRBV7-2 to TRBJ1-6; D remains unclear. Trimming shortened V by 5 bases and J by 7 bases, and 15 bases separated the two germline ends. The length of the CDR3 is 15 residues. Germline CDR1 and CDR2: SGHTA and FQGNSA. The CDR3, as DNA: TGTGCCAGCAGCCCGTTGGGCAGGCTCAATTCACCCCTCCACTTT. Translating gives CASSPLGRLNSPLHF.

The chain employs TRBV11-2 and TRBJ1-2, with 10 bases fitting TRBD1. This CDR3 region has 14 residues. CDR1 is SGHAT, CDR2 FQNNGV, per germline. V trimming: 5 bases; J trimming: 7 bases; junction bases outside the gene matches: 7. Written as DNA, the CDR3 is TGTGCCAGCAGCGTAGGGGGGACAGGGGTTGGCTACACCTTC. Translation: CASSVGGTGVGYTF.

J is TRBJ2-7 and V is TRBV7-8; 10 bases align to TRBD2. CDR1 and CDR2 (germline): SGHVS, FQNEAQ. J gave up 2 bases and V 3 bases, and 7 bases lay outside the gene matches. CDR3 length equals 16 residues. CDR3 bases: TGTGCCAGCAGCTTGGAACTAGCGGGGCAGACCTACGAGCAGTACTTC. Translating it yields CASSLELAGQTYEQYF.

This clonotype came up many times. The rearrangement links TRBV4-2 to TRBJ2-3; TRBD1 or TRBD2 may be the D gene (5 bases each). The germline V gene encodes CDR1 LGHNA and CDR2 YNFKEQ. This CDR3 contains 17 residues. Trimming removed 0 bases from V and 4 bases from J, with 17 bases in between. The CDR3 protein is CASSQEVPVGRADTQYF. The DNA for the CDR3 is TGTGCCAGCAGCCAAGAGGTCCCCGTGGGACGGGCAGATACGCAGTATTTT.

This clonotype has at least ten counts. The V gene is TRBV7-9, the J gene TRBJ1-5; D uncertain. V lost 2 bases to trimming and J lost 0 bases, with 2 bases between them. In germline, CDR1 is SEHNR, CDR2 FQNEAQ (reference sequence). The CDR3 covers 13 residues. Written as DNA, the CDR3 is TGTGCCAGCAGCTTAAATAGCAATCAGCCCCAGCATTTT. Amino acid sequence: CASSLNSNQPQHF.

This clonotype has ten or more counts. The CDR3 DNA reads as TGTGCCAGCAGTGTCACCCTCCAGGCTGAAGCTTTCTTT. This translates into CASSVTLQAEAFF. The chain carries TRBV6-4 and TRBJ1-1; D is unclear. Between the trimmed V and J ends, which lost 4 bases and 6 bases, there was a span of 12 bases. The CDR3 extends over 13 amino acids. Germline V gives CDR1 MRHNA, CDR2 SNTAGT.

The chain carries TRBV9 and TRBJ2-1, with a tentative D call TRBD2 (6 bases). The length of the CDR3 is 14 residues. Germline CDR1 and CDR2: SGDLS and YYNGEE. The V gene lost 0 bases and the J gene lost 9 bases, with 13 bases spanning the gap. CDR3 DNA sequence: TGTGCCAGCAGCGTAGATGGTGGGGGAGGTGAGCAGTTCTTC. Amino acids: CASSVDGGGGEQFF.

In this sample, this clonotype turned up many times. This rearrangement joins TRBV7-2 to TRBJ1-5; the D is unclear. V was pared by 4 bases and J by 7 bases, with 8 bases between. Germline loops: CDR1 SGHTA, CDR2 FQGNSA. The CDR3 runs to 12 residues. The chain's CDR3 is CASSYPPQPQHF. The CDR3 region has the DNA TGTGCCAGCAGCTATCCCCCCCAGCCCCAGCATTTT.

V and J are TRBV3-1 and TRBJ1-3; no clear D. Trimming cost V 2 bases and J 4 bases, with 18 bases left between them. CDR3 size: 17 residues. The germline V gene encodes CDR1 LGHDT and CDR2 YNNKEL (reference sequence). Here the CDR3 reads CASSQPRGRETGNTIYF. Here the CDR3 DNA reads TGTGCCAGCAGCCAACCTAGAGGAAGGGAGACCGGAAACACCATATATTTT.